The 19 T cell receptor beta chains presented below share a single source sample, sequenced in a study of T-cell memory formation after mild COVID-19. TCRdb reprocessed the 5' RACE reads via MiXCR and lists one record per CDR3 protein. The sample holds a few hundred thousand distinct CDR3 sequences, approximately 24% seen once. The sample was PBMCs or a T cell subset sorted from them (not recorded which). These receptors originate from an adult woman who had mild COVID-19 (a few samples of this study predate the infection). Cell type and time point are not known.

This clonotype occurred a few times. The chain links TRBV21-1 to TRBJ2-4; the table's D call of TRBD2 was not tested on the DNA. TRBV21-1 is a documented pseudogene. This CDR3 has 17 amino acids. The CDR3 is CASTGTSGGRAKNIQYF. The DNA for the CDR3 is TGTGCCAGCACGGGGACTAGCGGCGGGCGGGCCAAAAACATTCAGTACTTC.

CDR3: CASSLRGGAEAFF. In DNA form, the CDR3 reads TGTGCCAGCAGTTTACGGGGGGGGGCTGAAGCTTTCTTT. This chain links TRBV12-3 or TRBV12-4 with TRBJ1-1; possible D gene TRBD1, 5 bases. V was clipped by 2 bases and J by 6 bases, with 10 bases between them. This CDR3 has 13 amino acids.

This chain uses TRBV20-1 with TRBJ2-7; D not certain. The germline V gene has CDR1 DFQATT and CDR2 SNEGSKA (reference sequence). Trimming took 0 bases from V and 0 from J, leaving 12 bases between them. This CDR3 contains 15 residues. The CDR3 loop reads CSARDRRPLSYEQYF. CDR3 nucleotides: TGCAGTGCTAGAGATCGCAGACCCCTCTCCTACGAGCAGTACTTC.

In the case of this clonotype: At one of its ends the junction is not consistent with the germline gene, which may arise from a read error. V usage is TRBV18 and J usage is TRBJ2-4; 7 bases fit TRBD2. CDR3 length: 16 residues. CDR1 is KGHSH and CDR2 is LQKENI in the germline V gene. CDR3 sequence reads: CASSPTGTTPDRGEFF. The CDR3 region has the DNA TGTGCCAGCTCACCAACCGGGACTACTCCCGACCGAGGGGAGTTCTTC. Together with reference TRBV18 and TRBJ2-4, the CDR3 gives the full variable domain: NAGVMQNPRHLVRRRGQEARLRCSPMKGHSHVYWYRQLPEEGLKFMVYLQKENIIDESGMPKERFSAEFPKEGPSILRIQQVVRGDSAAYFCASSPTGTTPDRGEFFGAGTRLSVL.

The chain is built from TRBV4-1 and TRBJ2-3; D gene ambiguous. The V gene's germline CDR1 is MGHRA and CDR2 YSYEKL. The CDR3 extends over 16 amino acids. Trimming took 3 bases from V and 0 from J, leaving 13 bases between them. CDR3 sequence: CASSHDDRRSTDTQYF. CDR3 sequence (DNA): TGCGCCAGCAGCCACGACGACCGACGTAGCACAGATACGCAGTATTTT.

This clonotype was detected only a few times. The gene calls are TRBV20-1 and TRBJ1-4, with D perhaps TRBD1 (5 bases). This CDR3 region has 15 residues. Germline lookup yields CDR1 DFQATT and CDR2 SNEGSKA (reference sequence). The ends were cut back, 2 bases at V and 4 bases at J, with 14 bases in the middle. CDR3 sequence: CSARSRQSRNEKLFF. The CDR3 nucleotides read TGCAGTGCTAGATCACGACAGTCGCGTAATGAAAAACTGTTTTTT.

This clonotype was recorded a few times. The rearrangement joins TRBV24-1 to TRBJ2-1, with 10 bases matching TRBD2. Germline V gives CDR1 KGHDR, CDR2 SFDVKD. CDR3 size: 15 residues. Germline trimming cut 11 bases from V and 5 bases from J; bases unmatched to any gene: 11. The CDR3 coding sequence is TGTGCCAGCAGAGAAGGGACTAGCGATAACAATGAGCAGTTCTTC. It codes for CASREGTSDNNEQFF.

The chain is built from TRBV19 and TRBJ2-3, with unresolved D. V shed 4 bases and J shed 0 bases, with 8 bases lying between them. Germline V gene lookup returns CDR1 LNHDA and CDR2 SQIVND (reference sequence). This CDR3 is built from 14 residues. CDR3 sequence: CASSRQISTDTQYF. CDR3 DNA sequence: TGTGCCAGTAGTAGGCAGATTAGCACAGATACGCAGTATTTT. Full variable domain (remainder filled in from reference TRBV19 and TRBJ2-3): DGGITQSPKYLFRKEGQNVTLSCEQNLNHDAMYWYRQDPGQGLRLIYYSQIVNDFQKGDIAEGYSVSREKKESFPLTVTSAQKNPTAFYLCASSRQISTDTQYFGPGTRLTVL.

CDR3 nucleotide sequence: TGTGCCAGCAGCCAAGGATCGCCAGGGCCCCAGCATTTT. Amino acid sequence: CASSQGSPGPQHF. V and J are TRBV3-1 and TRBJ1-5; D is unresolved. There are 13 residues in the CDR3. Trimming stripped 1 base from V and 9 bases from J, with 10 bases between. Germline loops: CDR1 LGHDT, CDR2 YNNKEL (reference sequence).

The chain carries TRBV6-5 and TRBJ2-7, with 7 bases aligning to TRBD2. With 7 bases clipped from V and 0 bases from J, the junction kept 12 bases outside the gene matches. CDR1 and CDR2 from the germline V gene are MNHEY and SVGAGI. CDR3 size: 16 residues. The CDR3 nucleotides read TGTGCCAGCAAGGAGTTACTAGCGCCGAGCTCCTACGAGCAGTACTTC. Translating it yields CASKELLAPSSYEQYF.

The CDR3 sequence: CASRNRYQETQYF. The CDR3 nucleotides are TGTGCCAGCAGAAACAGGTACCAAGAGACCCAGTACTTC. The rearrangement uses TRBV3-1 and TRBJ2-5; possible D gene TRBD1, 5 bases. The V gene's germline CDR1 is LGHDT and CDR2 YNNKEL (reference sequence). The length of the CDR3 is 13 residues. Trimming took 6 bases from V and 0 from J, leaving 8 bases between them.

The chain carries TRBV7-8 and TRBJ2-6; D remains ambiguous. V lost 8 bases and J 0 bases, leaving 8 bases between the germline ends. This CDR3 has 14 residues. CDR1 is SGHVS, CDR2 FQNEAQ, per germline. The CDR3 spells CASSRPSGANVLTF. The CDR3 DNA reads as TGTGCCAGCTCCCGGCCCTCTGGGGCCAACGTCCTGACTTTC.

The V call is TRBV4-3, the J call TRBJ2-1; no reliable D call. The V gene's germline CDR1 is LGHNA and CDR2 YSLEER. Trimming shortened V by 4 bases and J by 6 bases, and 16 bases separated the two germline ends. The CDR3 has 15 amino acids. The CDR3 DNA reads TGCGCCAGCAGCCCACGAACTAACGGACGCAATGAGCAGTTCTTC. Protein: CASSPRTNGRNEQFF.

This clonotype was observed a handful of times. The rearrangement joins TRBV5-5 to TRBJ2-7; TRBD1 matches at 8 bases. CDR1 is SGHKS and CDR2 is YYEKEE in the germline V gene (reference sequence). The CDR3 is 14 amino acids. V lost 4 bases and J lost 2; bases outside the gene matches: 5. CDR3 in DNA: TGTGCCAGCAGCACTTGGACAGGGCCCTACGAGCAGTACTTC. This gives the protein CASSTWTGPYEQYF.

This clonotype has only a few counts. The chain combines TRBV5-1 with TRBJ2-7; 8 nucleotides agree with TRBD2. This CDR3 spans 15 amino acids. V lost 5 bases to trimming and J lost 2 bases; unmatched junction nucleotides: 9. CDR1 and CDR2 from the germline V gene are SGHRS and YFSETQ. CDR3 DNA sequence: TGCGCCAGCAGACCTTACGCGGGGGGCACCTACGAGCAGTACTTC. Its translation: CASRPYAGGTYEQYF.

This clonotype appeared many times. The chain is built from TRBV9 and TRBJ2-7, with D perhaps given as TRBD1 or TRBD2 (7 bases each). Germline V lookup: CDR1 SGDLS, CDR2 YYNGEE. V lost 4 bases and J lost 5, with 19 bases in between. This CDR3 spans 15 amino acids. CDR3 residues: CASSKADRAGDEQYF. DNA of the CDR3: TGTGCCAGCAGCAAAGCTGACAGGGCGGGGGACGAGCAGTACTTC.

This clonotype has a count of ten or more. The chain recombines TRBV29-1 with TRBJ2-5; D is possibly TRBD2 (5 bases). V dropped 4 bases and J dropped 7 bases, with 13 bases sitting between them. Germline values: CDR1 SQVTM, CDR2 ANQGSEA. The CDR3 sequence is 12 residues long. Here the CDR3 DNA reads TGCAGCGTTGGGGCCCCAGAGGGGACCCAGTACTTC. Translation gives CSVGAPEGTQYF.

This clonotype has more than one count but fewer than ten. V and J are TRBV5-1 and TRBJ1-1; D unclear. Germline V gene lookup returns CDR1 SGHRS and CDR2 YFSETQ. The length of the CDR3 is 13 residues. V was shortened by 4 bases and J by 4 bases, with 11 bases between the two germline ends. The CDR3 coding sequence is TGCGCCAGCAGCCCGGCGAGTAGCACTGAAGCTTTCTTT. Translating it yields CASSPASSTEAFF.

V usage is TRBV6-5 and J usage is TRBJ1-1; TRBD1 matches at 8 bases. Losses at the gene ends were 7 bases for V and 4 bases for J; bases not matched to a gene: 11. Germline CDR1 reads MNHEY; CDR2 reads SVGAGI. The CDR3 is 15 residues long. CDR3 amino acids: CASTLQGDRGTEAFF. The DNA for the CDR3 is TGTGCCAGCACCCTACAGGGAGACAGGGGCACTGAAGCTTTCTTT.